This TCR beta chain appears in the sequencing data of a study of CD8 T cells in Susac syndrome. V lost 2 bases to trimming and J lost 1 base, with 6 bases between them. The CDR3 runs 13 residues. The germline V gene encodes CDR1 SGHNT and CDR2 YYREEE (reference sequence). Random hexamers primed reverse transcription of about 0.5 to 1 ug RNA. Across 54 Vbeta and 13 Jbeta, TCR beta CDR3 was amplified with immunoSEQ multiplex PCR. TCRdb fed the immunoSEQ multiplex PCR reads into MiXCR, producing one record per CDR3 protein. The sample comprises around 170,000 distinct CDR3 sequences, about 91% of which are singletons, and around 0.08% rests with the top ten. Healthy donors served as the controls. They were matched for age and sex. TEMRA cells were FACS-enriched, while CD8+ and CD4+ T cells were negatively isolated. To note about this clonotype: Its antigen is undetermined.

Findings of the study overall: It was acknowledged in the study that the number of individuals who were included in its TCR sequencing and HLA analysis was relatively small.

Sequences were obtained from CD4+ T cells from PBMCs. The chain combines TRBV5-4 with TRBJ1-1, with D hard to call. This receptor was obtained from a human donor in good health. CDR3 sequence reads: CASSFVRNTEAFF. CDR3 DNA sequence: TGTGCCAGCAGCTTTGTGAGGAACACTGAAGCTTTCTTT.